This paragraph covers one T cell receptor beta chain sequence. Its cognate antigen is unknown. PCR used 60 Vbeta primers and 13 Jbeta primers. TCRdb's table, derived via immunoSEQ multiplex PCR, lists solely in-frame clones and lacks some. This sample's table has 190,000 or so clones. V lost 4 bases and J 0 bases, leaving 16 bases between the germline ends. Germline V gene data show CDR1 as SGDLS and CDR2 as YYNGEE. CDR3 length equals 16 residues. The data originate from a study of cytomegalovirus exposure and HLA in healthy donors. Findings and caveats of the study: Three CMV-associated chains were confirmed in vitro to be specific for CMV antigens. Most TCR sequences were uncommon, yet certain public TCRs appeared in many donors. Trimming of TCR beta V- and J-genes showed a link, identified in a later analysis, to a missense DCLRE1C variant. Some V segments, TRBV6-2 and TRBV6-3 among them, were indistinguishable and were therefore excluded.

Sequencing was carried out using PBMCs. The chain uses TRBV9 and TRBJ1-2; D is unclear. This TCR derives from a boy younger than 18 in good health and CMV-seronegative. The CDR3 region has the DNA TGTGCCAGCAGCCCCGGAGTGAGACCGACTAACTATGGCTACACCTTC. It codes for CASSPGVRPTNYGYTF.